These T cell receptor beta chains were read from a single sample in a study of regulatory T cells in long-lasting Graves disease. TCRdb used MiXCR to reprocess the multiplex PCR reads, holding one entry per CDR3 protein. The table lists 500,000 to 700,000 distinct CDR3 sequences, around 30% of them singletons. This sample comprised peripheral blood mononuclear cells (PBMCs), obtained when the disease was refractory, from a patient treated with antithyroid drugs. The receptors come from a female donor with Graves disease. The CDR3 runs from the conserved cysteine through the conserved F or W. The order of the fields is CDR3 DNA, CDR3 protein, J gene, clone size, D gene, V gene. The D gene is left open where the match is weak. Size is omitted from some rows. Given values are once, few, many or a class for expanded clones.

TGTGCCGGCGACCGACAGGGTGGAGGGGTCCACACCTTC | CAGDRQGGGVHTF | TRBJ1-2 | . | TRBD1 | TRBV6-1
TGTGCCAGTAGTATGGGCAGGCCTTACACTGAAGCTTTCTTT | CASSMGRPYTEAFF | TRBJ1-1 | . | . | TRBV19
TGTGTCAGCAGCGGGGCAGGGGCGGCCTACGAGCAGTACTTC | CVSSGAGAAYEQYF | TRBJ2-7 | few | . | TRBV11-2
TGTGCCAGCAGTTTATGGGGGGAATCCTCTGGAAACACCATATATTTT | CASSLWGESSGNTIYF | TRBJ1-3 | few | . | TRBV28
TGTGCCAGCAGTCGGACAGGGAACACAGATACGCAGTATTTT | CASSRTGNTDTQYF | TRBJ2-3 | few | TRBD1 | TRBV6-1
TGCGCCAGCACCCGGACAGGGGGGAAAGCTGAAGCTTTCTTT | CASTRTGGKAEAFF | TRBJ1-1 | few | TRBD1 | TRBV5-1
TGTGCCAGTAGTCCGGAGGACCTAAACATTCAGTACTTC | CASSPEDLNIQYF | TRBJ2-4 | few | . | TRBV19
TGCAGCGTTGCAAGCCCCGTCGGGATCGGTGAAGCTTTCTTT | CSVASPVGIGEAFF | TRBJ1-1 | . | . | TRBV29-1
TGTGCCAGCAGTTTGGACGGGAAGGGATATGGCTACACCTTC | CASSLDGKGYGYTF | TRBJ1-2 | many | . | TRBV27
TGTGCCAGCCACGGGGGACACACGCGGGGGAACACTGAAGCTTTCTTT | CASHGGHTRGNTEAFF | TRBJ1-1 | few | . | TRBV6-1
TGTGCCAGCAGCTTAGTTTGGGGAGATCACACTGAAGCTTTCTTT | CASSLVWGDHTEAFF | TRBJ1-1 | few | . | TRBV7-2
TGCGCCAGCAGCTTGGTTTTTACGGATGAGACCCAGTACTTC | CASSLVFTDETQYF | TRBJ2-5 | . | . | TRBV5-1
TGCAGTGCTCTGGACGGAAGCTCCTACGAGCAGTACTTC | CSALDGSSYEQYF | TRBJ2-7 | . | . | TRBV20-1
TGTGCCAGTAGTATTGGGACGAAATACGAGCAGTACTTC | CASSIGTKYEQYF | TRBJ2-7 | . | . | TRBV19
TGTGCCAGCAGTTTAGGGAGTAGGGGATACGAGCAGTACTTC | CASSLGSRGYEQYF | TRBJ2-7 | many | . | TRBV12-3/TRBV12-4
TGTGCCATCAGTGTTAAGGGTCCTAGGGATGGCTACACCTTC | CAISVKGPRDGYTF | TRBJ1-2 | few | . | TRBV10-3
TGTGCCAGCAGAACTACACAGGGGGAACTGTTTTTT | CASRTTQGELFF | TRBJ1-4 | . | TRBD1 | TRBV27
TGTGCCAGCGAAGACAGGGGATTTTATGGCTACACCTTC | CASEDRGFYGYTF | TRBJ1-2 | few | TRBD1 | TRBV6-1
TGTGCCAGCAGCGGGGAGGGGGCGGACACTGAAGCTTTCTTT | CASSGEGADTEAFF | TRBJ1-1 | many | TRBD1 | TRBV2
TGTGCCAGCAGCCAAGGAATCGGGGGGCCCCCGTACTATGGCTACACCTTC | CASSQGIGGPPYYGYTF | TRBJ1-2 | . | . | TRBV6-1
TGTGCCAGCAGCTTCCAGCGGGACTACGAGCAGTACTTC | CASSFQRDYEQYF | TRBJ2-7 | many | TRBD2 | TRBV11-2
TGTGCCAGCAGCCGCCCAGGGACAGGGTCCTATGGCTACACCTTC | CASSRPGTGSYGYTF | TRBJ1-2 | . | TRBD1 | TRBV7-8
TGTGCCAGCAGTCACCCGAGGCGGGATTTAAACATTCAGTACTTC | CASSHPRRDLNIQYF | TRBJ2-4 | few | . | TRBV12-3/TRBV12-4
TGTGCCAGTAGTATCGGCAAATTGAACACTGAAGCTTTCTTT | CASSIGKLNTEAFF | TRBJ1-1 | . | . | TRBV19
TGTGCCAGCAGTAGAGGACTTTACGAGCAGTACTTC | CASSRGLYEQYF | TRBJ2-7 | many | . | TRBV12-3/TRBV12-4
TGTGCCAGTATCAACCCCTCTTTCTATGGCTACACCTTC | CASINPSFYGYTF | TRBJ1-2 | . | . | TRBV19
TGTGCCACCAGTGACACGGACGGGGAAGAGACCCAGTACTTC | CATSDTDGEETQYF | TRBJ2-5 | few | . | TRBV24-1
TGTGCCAGAAACCCCCGGGGGTACGAGCAGTACTTC | CARNPRGYEQYF | TRBJ2-7 | few | . | TRBV19
TGTGCCAGCAGTTTTCGGGTCCCTGGCTACACCTTC | CASSFRVPGYTF | TRBJ1-2 | many | . | TRBV28
TGCAGTGCTCAAGCGGACAGGTGGAGGGGTGGCTACACCTTC | CSAQADRWRGGYTF | TRBJ1-2 | . | TRBD1 | TRBV20-1
TGTGCCAGCAGCTTTGCAGCCTACGAGCAGTACTTC | CASSFAAYEQYF | TRBJ2-7 | few | . | TRBV5-5
TGTGCCTGGAGTGTACTGGGGGTTGTAGCAAACACCATATATTTT | CAWSVLGVVANTIYF | TRBJ1-3 | . | . | TRBV30
TGTGCCAGCAGCCCACAAGCGGGAGGGCCTTTCAATGAGCAGTTCTTC | CASSPQAGGPFNEQFF | TRBJ2-1 | . | TRBD2 | TRBV7-2
TGTGCCTGGACGGGACAGGGGCCTACCGAGCAGTACTTC | CAWTGQGPTEQYF | TRBJ2-7 | . | TRBD1 | TRBV30
TGTGCCAGCAGCTTAGGATACCCCCGGGGTCGGCGAAACACCATATATTTT | CASSLGYPRGRRNTIYF | TRBJ1-3 | . | . | TRBV7-9
TGTGCCAGCAGTTTTCGTGGGCAGGGGTACGAGCAGTACTTC | CASSFRGQGYEQYF | TRBJ2-7 | . | . | TRBV27
TGTGCCAGCAGTGAAGCATCGTCGAACACTGAAGCTTTCTTT | CASSEASSNTEAFF | TRBJ1-1 | many | . | TRBV6-1
TGTGCCAGTACCGATCAGGACACGGCTGGGCAGCCCCAGCATTTT | CASTDQDTAGQPQHF | TRBJ1-5 | . | . | TRBV19
TGTGCCAGCAGTGAAAGACAGGGCGCTGAAGCTTTCTTT | CASSERQGAEAFF | TRBJ1-1 | many | TRBD1 | TRBV6-1
TGCAGTGCTCACAGTACTACTCAAGAGACCCAGTACTTC | CSAHSTTQETQYF | TRBJ2-5 | . | . | TRBV20-1
TGTGCCTGGAGCGACGGTGGGACTGAAGCTTTCTTT | CAWSDGGTEAFF | TRBJ1-1 | few | . | TRBV30
TGCGCCAGCAGAATAAGGCGGGGAGTCGGGGAGCTGTTTTTT | CASRIRRGVGELFF | TRBJ2-2 | few | . | TRBV5-1
TGTGCCAGTAGTCCGCAGGGAATCGACACTGAAGCTTTCTTT | CASSPQGIDTEAFF | TRBJ1-1 | . | . | TRBV19
TGCAGTGCCAGAACAGGGCGCTACGAGCAGTACTTC | CSARTGRYEQYF | TRBJ2-7 | . | . | TRBV20-1
TGCAGCGTTGGGACCTATGGCTACACCTTC | CSVGTYGYTF | TRBJ1-2 | . | . | TRBV29-1
TGCGCCAGCAGCTTGGATCTTCCCCCTTCCGAGCAGTACTTC | CASSLDLPPSEQYF | TRBJ2-7 | . | . | TRBV5-1
TGTGCCTGGATACCGGGAGGACCTAACACCGGGGAGCTGTTTTTT | CAWIPGGPNTGELFF | TRBJ2-2 | . | TRBD2 | TRBV30
TGTGCCAGCAGCTTAGGACTAGTCGAGCAGTACTTC | CASSLGLVEQYF | TRBJ2-7 | many | . | TRBV7-2
TGCAGTGCTAGCTTGACGTATGCAACTAATGAAAAACTGTTTTTT | CSASLTYATNEKLFF | TRBJ1-4 | few | . | TRBV20-1
TGTGCCAGCAGCTTTGGGACTAGCGGGAGGGCCTGGAACACCGGGGAGCTGTTTTTT | CASSFGTSGRAWNTGELFF | TRBJ2-2 | few | TRBD2 | TRBV5-4
TGTGCCAGCAGGGATAACTTTGACACTGAAGCTTTCTTT | CASRDNFDTEAFF | TRBJ1-1 | many | . | TRBV2